This T cell receptor (beta chain) was found in a study of breast tumors, draining lymph nodes, adjacent tissues. This clonotype was seen many times. Its target is unknown. A junction boundary mismatches the germline segment, possibly from a read error. Study-wide results and limits: Tumor TCR diversity was below lymph nodes but above nontumor tissue. Data fit most tumor T cells coming from lymph node, expanding in tumor. Tumor and nontumor repertoires were significantly more similar in luminal-like than in basal-like breast cancer.

TCRdb called the multiplex PCR reads again in MiXCR, with one record for every CDR3 protein. This sample has just under 65,000 distinct CDR3 sequences; less than 75% occur once, and the top ten carry around 20%. The receptor comes from a female donor with breast cancer. Some clones in this sample may be carry-over from other donors' samples. Sequences were obtained from breast tumor tissue.

CDR3 coding DNA: TGCAGTGCTGGAGAGGCGCGGGAGGGCCTCAATGAGCAGTTCTTC. Translating it yields CSAGEAREGLNEQFF. The J gene is TRBJ2-1, the V gene TRBV20-1, with 9 bases identical to TRBD2. CDR1 and CDR2 from the germline V gene are DFQATT and SNEGSKA (reference sequence). The length of the CDR3 is 15 residues.